This is a list of T cell receptor beta chains from one sample in a study of monozygotic twins with inflammatory bowel disease. Each CDR3 protein gets one entry in TCRdb, which reprocessed the 5' RACE reads and gives no DNA. The sample's table shows approximately 420,000 distinct CDR3 sequences. Material: blood. These receptors were taken from a human donor with ulcerative colitis or Crohn's disease, or a healthy co-twin of an affected twin (not recorded which). Each CDR3 is given with its conserved first and last residue.

J gene | V gene | CDR3 protein
TRBJ1-5 | TRBV4-1 | CASSQGPQGGNQPQHF
TRBJ1-2 | TRBV2 | CASIVSGGGYTF
TRBJ2-2 | TRBV29-1 | CSAEGGGGTGELFF
TRBJ1-5 | TRBV28 | CASILGTGGAGQPQHF
TRBJ2-3 | TRBV11-2 | CASSLSPLGLAGSTDTQYF
TRBJ1-6 | TRBV28 | CASSSAYFRSYNSPLHF
TRBJ2-1 | TRBV4-3 | CASSQEANPGTADNEQFF
TRBJ2-2 | TRBV7-3 | CASSFRGGQGAGELFF
TRBJ2-1 | TRBV7-3 | CASSLKTSGFHEQFF
TRBJ1-5 | TRBV5-5 | CASSHGLSNQPQHF
TRBJ1-2 | TRBV28 | CASSHGTGAGGYTF
TRBJ2-5 | TRBV4-2 | CASSQLDRGLETQYF
TRBJ1-3 | TRBV11-1 | CASSFSGQENTIYF
TRBJ2-5 | TRBV12-3/TRBV12-4 | CASSTQGTTRTWETQYF
TRBJ2-2 | TRBV5-1 | CASNSGQGAGELFF
TRBJ1-1 | TRBV20-1 | CSARGTGGFGNTEAFF
TRBJ2-1 | TRBV10-3 | CAISRLAGATPYNEQFF
TRBJ2-7 | TRBV10-3 | CAISPVEYRVAGEQYF
TRBJ1-2 | TRBV6-1 | CASTAGGNSRGYTF
TRBJ1-1 | TRBV7-9 | CATSVSADGTEAFF
TRBJ1-2 | TRBV6-2/TRBV6-3 | CASSYTGGYGYTF
TRBJ1-1 | TRBV4-3 | CASSQGRGAPEAFF
TRBJ2-5 | TRBV11-2 | CASSPIHKETQYF
TRBJ2-7 | TRBV5-6 | CASSWGQGFYEQYF
TRBJ2-2 | TRBV6-6 | CASSYLSLTGELFF
TRBJ1-5 | TRBV29-1 | CSFREGEGRQHF
TRBJ2-1 | TRBV30 | CAWIDPWGPSSYNEQFF
TRBJ2-1 | TRBV20-1 | CSARDYQREEQFF
TRBJ2-1 | TRBV7-2 | CASSREGLWNEQFF
TRBJ2-5 | TRBV10-3 | CAINRDRIETQYF
TRBJ2-5 | TRBV7-9 | CASSQISGGGRETQYF
TRBJ2-7 | TRBV29-1 | CSVVTGGSSWEQYF
TRBJ1-6 | TRBV28 | CASSPSYNSPLHF
TRBJ1-2 | TRBV19 | CASSSQGLLGRGYGYTF
TRBJ1-3 | TRBV12-5 | CASGPPSTEGFGNTIYF
TRBJ2-1 | TRBV12-3/TRBV12-4 | CASLAGLTRNEQFF
TRBJ2-3 | TRBV29-1 | CSVAGGPPYTDTQYF
TRBJ2-2 | TRBV5-6 | CASSSSNRSPTGELFF
TRBJ2-1 | TRBV6-2/TRBV6-3 | CASSYSGPGSYNEQFF
TRBJ1-2 | TRBV3-1 | CASSPRTGDNYGYTF
TRBJ2-5 | TRBV18 | CASSGVKAETQYF
TRBJ1-5 | TRBV24-1 | CATSDWRGQPQHF
TRBJ2-1 | TRBV20-1 | CSARVGTSVYNEQFF
TRBJ1-1 | TRBV19 | CASRQGTLGSTEAFF
TRBJ1-5 | TRBV7-8 | CASSWNLERNQPQHF